This T cell receptor beta chain was profiled in a study of identical twins' blood T cells. Study at large: Approximately 50 million reads covered roughly 6 alpha-chain and roughly 6 beta-chain libraries. Findings of the study overall: Shared CDR3 clonotype counts between two donors mainly tracked the product of their cloneset sizes, twins included.

Comment on this clonotype: The antigen is unknown.

V gave up 0 bases and J gave up 2 bases, with 10 bases separating them. Germline loops: CDR1 DFQATT, CDR2 SNEGSKA (reference sequence). The CDR3 length is 14 residues. Each TCR cDNA library carried sample-specific barcodes on both ends. MiXCR, applied by TCRdb to the 5' RACE reads, yields one record per CDR3 protein. The sample holds 300,000 to 400,000 distinct CDR3 sequences; over 25% are singletons and the top ten take around 5.6%. Material for sequencing was PBMCs. The rearrangement joins TRBV20-1 to TRBJ1-1, with D perhaps TRBD1 (6 bases). The source is a woman aged 18 to 49 in good health. For the CDR3, the DNA is TGCAGTGCTAGAGACAGGGGTGTAAACACTGAAGCTTTCTTT. It specifies CSARDRGVNTEAFF.